What follows describes a single TCR beta chain. What it recognizes is unknown. This entry belongs to a study of cytomegalovirus exposure and HLA in healthy donors. Study-wide results and limits: A later analysis showed that HLA-associated TCR beta chains had undergone more clonal expansion than equally common others. In a later analysis, at a false discovery rate of 0.05, fewer than 20,000 TCR beta sequences matched HLA alleles. In a later analysis, HLA-C alleles had the fewest associated TCRs, DRB1 alleles the most. Association of a missense DCLRE1C variant with TCR beta V- and J-gene trimming was reported in a later analysis.

The PCR was carried out with 60 Vbeta primers and 13 Jbeta primers. Produced via immunoSEQ multiplex PCR; TCRdb's table is partial and in-frame only. The sample consists of about 140,000 clones, 70% of them appearing once. The sequence derives from a woman between 25 and 40 years old in good health and CMV-seronegative. Sequencing input: PBMCs.

CDR3 residues: CASSYPSTSGAHEQYF. The CDR3 coding sequence is TGTGCCAGCAGTTACCCCTCTACTAGCGGGGCCCACGAGCAGTACTTC. The chain recombines TRBV28 with TRBJ2-7; 10 nucleotides line up with TRBD2. The V gene's germline CDR1 is MDHEN and CDR2 SYDVKM. The CDR3 totals 16 residues. V shed 4 bases, J shed 5 bases, and the junction held 11 bases outside the gene matches. The entire variable domain, with the rest obtained from reference TRBV28 and TRBJ2-7, is as follows: DVKVTQSSRYLVKRTGEKVFLECVQDMDHENMFWYRQDPGLGLRLIYFSYDVKMKEKGDIPEGYSVSREKKERFSLILESASTNQTSMYLCASSYPSTSGAHEQYFGPGTRLTVT.